The clone carrying this T cell receptor (beta chain) appeared many times. Individually, cDNA molecules had unique molecular identifiers attached to them. TCRdb called the 5' RACE reads again in MiXCR, with one record for every CDR3 protein. The sample yields approximately 76,000 distinct CDR3 sequences, around 15% seen once. CDR1 and CDR2 (germline): LGHDT, YNNKEL (reference sequence). There are 17 residues in the CDR3. After removal of 0 bases from V and 7 bases from J, the junction contained 14 bases not matched to a gene. The sample is drawn from a study of early T cells in non-severe SARS-CoV-2 infection.

The sample consisted of whole blood. The source is an adult who was a healthcare worker with PCR-confirmed SARS-CoV-2 infection or an uninfected control (not recorded which). The chain joins TRBV3-1 to TRBJ2-7; 8 bases fit TRBD2. CDR3 loop: CASSQDPTAGAVGEQYF. As DNA, the CDR3 is TGTGCCAGCAGCCAAGATCCGACAGCGGGAGCCGTAGGAGAGCAGTACTTC.